A single sample is the source of the 29 T cell receptor beta chains below, sequenced in a study of blood T cell repertoires in COVID-19. Generated by immunoSEQ multiplex PCR, the TCRdb table keeps only in-frame clones and is missing some. This table holds about 90,000 clones, about 89% found once. Sequenced sample: peripheral blood. The receptors stem from a human donor with active COVID-19. The donor label of this sample is uncertain.

This chain connects TRBV24-1 to TRBJ2-1, with D possibly matching TRBD1 (5 bases). The germline gives CDR1 KGHDR, CDR2 SFDVKD. V dropped 5 bases and J dropped 0 bases, with 10 bases sitting between them. The length of the CDR3 is 15 residues. The CDR3 sequence is CATSGGPSSYNEQFF. The CDR3 DNA reads as TGTGCCACCAGTGGGGGCCCGAGCTCCTACAATGAGCAGTTCTTC.

J is TRBJ2-1 and V is TRBV4-3, with D possibly TRBD1 on 7 matching bases. Trimming took 4 bases from V and 6 from J, leaving 22 bases between them. The CDR3 extends over 17 amino acids. Per the germline V gene, CDR1 is LGHNA and CDR2 is YSLEER. CDR3 amino acids: CASSPGTGRGSSNEQFF. CDR3 bases: TGCGCCAGCAGCCCCGGGACTGGCAGGGGGTCAAGCAATGAGCAGTTCTTC.

This sequence joins TRBV11-2 and TRBJ1-1; D remains unclear. Trimming removed 1 base from V and 7 bases from J, with 10 bases in between. CDR3 length equals 13 residues. Per germline, CDR1 SGHAT and CDR2 FQNNGV. CDR3 amino acids: CASSLGAGFEAFF. For the CDR3, the DNA is TGTGCCAGCAGCTTAGGGGCAGGCTTTGAAGCTTTCTTT.

V is TRBV9 and J is TRBJ2-2, with D perhaps matching TRBD2 (6 bases). Germline CDR1 and CDR2: SGDLS and YYNGEE. The CDR3 totals 14 residues. The germline V and J ends were trimmed by 4 bases and 3 bases, with 10 bases remaining between them. The CDR3 DNA reads TGTGCCAGCAGCCCGAGGGAGGACACCGGGGAGCTGTTTTTT. Translating gives CASSPREDTGELFF.

This CDR3 is CASSPAAGGPETQYF. As DNA, the CDR3 is TGTGCCAGCAGCCCCGCGGCGGGGGGGCCGGAGACCCAGTACTTC. The rearrangement uses TRBV9 and TRBJ2-5; 9 bases are shared with TRBD2. Trimming removed 4 bases from V and 5 bases from J; junction bases left unmatched: 9. The germline CDR1 and CDR2 sequences are SGDLS and YYNGEE. The CDR3 is made up of 15 amino acids.

The chain recombines TRBV5-4 with TRBJ2-1; D is possibly TRBD2 (5 bases). V lost 0 bases and J lost 9, with 7 bases in between. The CDR3 spans 12 residues. Germline CDR1 reads SGHNT; CDR2 reads YYREEE (reference sequence). The CDR3 is CASSLAGSEQFF. The CDR3 bases are TGTGCCAGCAGCTTGGCTGGGAGTGAGCAGTTCTTC.

The V call is TRBV5-6, the J call TRBJ1-4; the match to TRBD1 covers 7 bases. Trimming at V came to 1 base and at J to 8 bases, leaving 8 bases not matched to a gene. Germline CDR1 reads SGHDT; CDR2 reads YYEEEE. The CDR3 is 15 residues long. The CDR3 nucleotides read TGTGCCAGCAGCTTGTTGGGCAGGGGGATCGAAAAACTGTTTTTT. It specifies CASSLLGRGIEKLFF.

The V gene is TRBV5-1, the J gene TRBJ2-7; 9 positions match TRBD2. The junction had 3 bases not matched to a gene; V was cut back by 1 base and J by 4 bases. The germline CDR1 and CDR2 sequences are SGHRS and YFSETQ. This CDR3 contains 14 residues. DNA for the CDR3: TGCGCCAGCAGCTTGTCTAGCGGGGAATACGAGCAGTACTTC. Residues: CASSLSSGEYEQYF.

V and J are TRBV28 and TRBJ1-2; 9 bases fit TRBD1. This CDR3 is 16 amino acids long. Trimming cost V 8 bases and J 2 bases; bases outside gene matches: 12. The germline CDR1 and CDR2 sequences are MDHEN and SYDVKM. CDR3 in amino acids: CASPGGQGWSNYGYTF. Written as DNA, the CDR3 is TGTGCCAGCCCCGGGGGACAGGGATGGAGCAACTATGGCTACACCTTC.

In DNA, the CDR3 is TGTGCCAGCAGTCAAACGGGGGGGCTAAGACAGTTCTTC. This codes for CASSQTGGLRQFF. V gene TRBV6-2 or TRBV6-3 combines with J gene TRBJ2-1; 8 bases fit TRBD2. The CDR3 length is 13 residues. The germline V gene has CDR1 MNHEY and CDR2 SVGEGT. V lost 5 bases, J lost 13 bases, and 10 bases stayed unmatched.

The rearrangement uses TRBV12-5 and TRBJ2-5; 7 bases are a match to TRBD1. This CDR3 is built from 15 residues. With V trimmed by 2 bases and J by 1 base, 4 bases remained unmatched. The germline V gene encodes CDR1 LGHNT and CDR2 FRNRAP. CDR3 region: CASGLLGTAQETQYF. The CDR3 DNA reads as TGTGCTAGTGGTTTGTTAGGGACAGCCCAAGAGACCCAGTACTTC. Together with reference TRBV12-5 and TRBJ2-5, the CDR3 gives the full variable domain: DARVTQTPRHKVTEMGQEVTMRCQPILGHNTVFWYRQTMMQGLELLAYFRNRAPLDDSGMPKDRFSAEMPDATLATLKIQPSEPRDSAVYFCASGLLGTAQETQYFGPGTRLLVL.

V and J are TRBV10-3 and TRBJ2-5; 11 bases are shared with TRBD1. Germline trimming cut 3 bases from V and 5 bases from J; bases unmatched to any gene: 5. The CDR3 loop spans 15 amino acids. Looked up from germline, CDR1 is ENHRY and CDR2 is SYGVKD. The CDR3 spells CAISDHGQGAETQYF. DNA of the CDR3: TGTGCCATCAGTGACCACGGACAGGGGGCCGAGACCCAGTACTTC.

This clone is a singleton in its sample. V usage is TRBV6-5 and J usage is TRBJ1-1; 9 bases agree with TRBD1. V gave up 7 bases and J gave up 1 base; unmatched junction bases: 4. The CDR3 has 14 residues. From germline, CDR1 is MNHEY and CDR2 SVGAGI. CDR3 nucleotide sequence: TGTGCCAGCAACCCGGGACAGGGGAACACTGAAGCTTTCTTT. Protein: CASNPGQGNTEAFF.

This sequence joins TRBV2 and TRBJ2-2; no reliable D call. V was cut by 8 bases and J by 4 bases, with 11 bases left in between. Germline-derived CDR1 and CDR2 are SNHLY and FYNNEI. The CDR3 spans 13 residues. CDR3 DNA: TGTGCCAGCGAATGGTTGCGCACCGGGGAGCTGTTTTTT. Translation: CASEWLRTGELFF.

The chain employs TRBV6-2 or TRBV6-3 and TRBJ1-1, with D tentatively TRBD1 (6 bases). V was pared by 0 bases and J by 0 bases, with 14 bases between. The V gene's germline CDR1 is MNHEY and CDR2 SVGEGT. There are 17 residues in the CDR3. Here the CDR3 reads CASSYSSLQGLNTEAFF. CDR3 coding DNA: TGTGCCAGCAGTTACTCAAGTCTACAGGGACTGAACACTGAAGCTTTCTTT.

This chain uses TRBV6-2 or TRBV6-3 with TRBJ1-1, with a tentative D call TRBD1 (5 bases). The CDR3 length is 12 residues. Germline CDR1 reads MNHEY; CDR2 reads SVGEGT. The ends were cut back, 4 bases at V and 5 bases at J, with 8 bases in the middle. The CDR3 coding sequence is TGTGCCAGCAGTTGGGGGGGGACTGAAGCTTTCTTT. It codes for CASSWGGTEAFF.

A few counts support this clone. This chain connects TRBV19 to TRBJ2-7; 9 positions match TRBD1. The CDR3 has 14 residues. Losses at the gene ends were 4 bases for V and 2 bases for J; bases not matched to a gene: 3. The V gene's germline CDR1 is LNHDA and CDR2 SQIVND (reference sequence). The CDR3 sequence: CASSRDRVPYEQYF. DNA for the CDR3: TGTGCCAGTAGTAGGGACAGGGTGCCCTACGAGCAGTACTTC.

CDR3: CASSQGGGGGNIQYF. CDR3 DNA sequence: TGTGCCAGCAGCCAAGGAGGGGGGGGCGGAAACATTCAGTACTTC. The chain couples TRBV3-1 (or the pseudogene TRBV3-2) to TRBJ2-4; D is perhaps TRBD2 (7 bases). The CDR3 covers 15 residues. CDR1 is LGHDT and CDR2 is YNNKEL in the germline V gene (reference sequence). V gave up 1 base and J gave up 6 bases, with 13 bases separating them.

The chain links TRBV5-1 to TRBJ2-5, with 14 bases matching TRBD2. Germline V gene sequence: CDR1 SGHRS, CDR2 YFSETQ. The CDR3 has 16 amino acids. V shed 3 bases, J shed 1 base, and the junction held 2 bases outside the gene matches. CDR3 DNA: TGCGCCAGCAGCTCGGGACTAGCGGGGGTCCAAGAGACCCAGTACTTC. It translates to CASSSGLAGVQETQYF.

V and J are TRBV2 and TRBJ2-7; 7 positions agree with TRBD1. From germline, CDR1 is SNHLY and CDR2 FYNNEI. Germline trimming cut 0 bases from V and 0 bases from J; bases unmatched to any gene: 11. The CDR3 sequence is 18 residues long. The CDR3 bases are TGTGCCAGCAGTGAAGCGAACGCGATACAGGGGAGCTCCTACGAGCAGTACTTC. Its protein product is CASSEANAIQGSSYEQYF.

The gene calls are TRBV11-2 and TRBJ1-1, with D possibly matching TRBD1 (5 bases). This CDR3 contains 14 residues. Germline V gene sequence: CDR1 SGHAT, CDR2 FQNNGV. V was pared by 4 bases and J by 5 bases, with 14 bases between. CDR3 residues: CASSSARQSTEAFF. The CDR3 bases are TGTGCCAGCAGCTCCGCCCGACAGTCGACTGAAGCTTTCTTT.

This chain joins TRBV4-1 and TRBJ2-4, with 8 bases identical to TRBD1. CDR1 is MGHRA, CDR2 YSYEKL, per germline. The CDR3 has 14 residues. With V trimmed by 1 base and J by 6 bases, 2 bases remained unmatched. CDR3 nucleotide sequence: TGCGCCAGCAGCCAAGTGGGACAGGTAAACATTCAGTACTTC. Translated: CASSQVGQVNIQYF.

The V and J genes are TRBV5-4 and TRBJ1-1; perhaps TRBD1 as D (6 bases). CDR3 length: 13 residues. V lost 2 bases and J lost 6, with 11 bases in between. Germline CDR1 reads SGHNT; CDR2 reads YYREEE (reference sequence). The DNA of the CDR3 is TGTGCCAGCAGCTTTGGGGGCGGCGCTGAAGCTTTCTTT. Residues: CASSFGGGAEAFF. Drawing the rest from reference TRBV5-4 and TRBJ1-1, the complete variable domain is ETGVTQSPTHLIKTRGQQVTLRCSSQSGHNTVSWYQQALGQGPQFIFQYYREEENGRGNFPPRFSGLQFPNYSSELNVNALELDDSALYLCASSFGGGAEAFFGQGTRLTVV.

The V and J genes are TRBV7-9 and TRBJ2-7; a possible D gene is TRBD2 (6 bases). V was cut by 5 bases and J by 7 bases, with 15 bases left in between. The germline V gene has CDR1 SEHNR and CDR2 FQNEAQ (reference sequence). The CDR3 totals 13 residues. The CDR3 reads CASSPAGLGEQYF. The CDR3 coding sequence is TGTGCCAGCAGCCCAGCGGGTTTGGGGGAGCAGTACTTC.

The chain employs TRBV3-1 (or the pseudogene TRBV3-2) and TRBJ2-5; weak D call: TRBD1 (7 bases). The CDR3 runs 17 residues. Trimming took off 1 base at V and 5 bases at J, with 20 bases between the two ends. Germline CDR1 reads LGHDT; CDR2 reads YNNKEL (reference sequence). The CDR3 bases are TGTGCCAGCAGCCAAGTAGATCGACTAGTCAGGGGGGAGACCCAGTACTTC. It codes for CASSQVDRLVRGETQYF.

The chain is built from TRBV7-6 and TRBJ2-7, with no clear D. Trimming took 2 bases from V and 5 from J, leaving 10 bases between them. Germline CDR1 reads SGHVS; CDR2 reads FNYEAQ. This CDR3 region has 13 residues. DNA of the CDR3: TGTGCCAGCAGCTTAAGCAGGCTGGACGAGCAGTACTTC. Translated, it gives CASSLSRLDEQYF. The variable domain in full, completed from reference TRBV7-6 and TRBJ2-7, reads GAGVSQSPRYKVTKRGQDVALRCDPISGHVSLYWYRQALGQGPEFLTYFNYEAQQDKSGLPNDRFSAERPEGSISTLTIQRTEQRDSAMYRCASSLSRLDEQYFGPGTRLTVT.

The chain combines TRBV2 with TRBJ2-5, with D maybe TRBD2 (6 bases). CDR1 is SNHLY and CDR2 is FYNNEI in the germline V gene. V lost 5 bases to trimming and J lost 3 bases, with 7 bases between them. The CDR3 is 12 amino acids. CDR3 in amino acids: CASSWGEETQYF. CDR3 coding DNA: TGTGCCAGCAGTTGGGGGGAAGAGACCCAGTACTTC.

The chain links TRBV5-1 to TRBJ2-3, with D maybe TRBD1 (5 bases). Germline lookup yields CDR1 SGHRS and CDR2 YFSETQ. The V and J ends lost 0 bases and 4 bases respectively, with 15 bases between them. The CDR3 totals 16 residues. The CDR3: CASSLGRDGHADTQYF. CDR3 DNA: TGCGCCAGCAGCTTGGGCAGGGATGGGCACGCAGATACGCAGTATTTT.

V and J are TRBV7-2 and TRBJ1-2; 7 bases are a match to TRBD1. The CDR3 spans 16 residues. From germline, CDR1 is SGHTA and CDR2 FQGNSA. J lost 4 bases, V lost 1 base, and 9 bases had no gene match. CDR3 nucleotides: TGTGCCAGCAGCTTAGATTCTGGGGGGACAGCCTATGGCTACACCTTC. Translation gives CASSLDSGGTAYGYTF. Together with reference TRBV7-2 and TRBJ1-2, the CDR3 gives the full variable domain: GAGVSQSPSNKVTEKGKDVELRCDPISGHTALYWYRQSLGQGLEFLIYFQGNSAPDKSGLPSDRFSAERTGGSVSTLTIQRTQQEDSAVYLCASSLDSGGTAYGYTFGSGTRLTVV.